Relative to its sample, the clone carrying this T cell receptor beta chain is medium-sized. Its target is unknown. This entry is derived from a study of liver allograft versus peripheral blood T cells. The overall study: Recipients' peripheral blood T cell receptor repertoires were compared with those in transplanted livers.

Study-wide results and caveats: As reported, T cell receptor repertoires inside liver allografts differed from those present in peripheral blood.

V dropped 6 bases and J dropped 1 base, with 25 bases sitting between them. This CDR3 is built from 18 residues. Germline CDR1 and CDR2: SGHTA and FQGNSA. TCRdb used MiXCR to reprocess the reads, holding one entry per CDR3 protein. The sample carries 9,200 or so distinct CDR3 sequences, about a sixth recorded once. This sequence was found in a human patient who had a liver transplant. A subset of T cells may come from the graft donor. The chain carries TRBV7-2 and TRBJ2-7; D possibly corresponds to TRBD1 (6 bases). CDR3 nucleotide sequence: TGTGCCAGCAGTTCTACACAAGTTACCGGGACACCTTCCTACGAGCAGTACTTC. Its protein is CASSSTQVTGTPSYEQYF.